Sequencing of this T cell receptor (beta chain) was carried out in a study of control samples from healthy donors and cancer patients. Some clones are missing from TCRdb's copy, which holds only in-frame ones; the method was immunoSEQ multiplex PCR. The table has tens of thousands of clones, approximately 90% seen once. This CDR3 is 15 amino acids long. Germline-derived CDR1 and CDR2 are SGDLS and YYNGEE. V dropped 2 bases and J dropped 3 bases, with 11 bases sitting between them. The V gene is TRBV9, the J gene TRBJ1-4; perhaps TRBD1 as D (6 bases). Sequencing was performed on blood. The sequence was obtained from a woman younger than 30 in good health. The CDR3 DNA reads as TGTGCCAGCAGCGTCGGGGGGCAGGCTAATGAAAAACTGTTTTTT. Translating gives CASSVGGQANEKLFF.